This T cell receptor beta chain was retrieved from a study of T cell repertoires in cytomegalovirus infection. At the level of the study: Recently identified HLA-C-restricted CMV epitopes and well-studied HLA-B-restricted CMV epitopes were used by the study. Evidence of both CMV infection and a matching HLA type came from public TCR beta signatures.

This clonotype was counted a few times. Its antigen is unidentified. MiXCR, applied by TCRdb to the reads, yields one record per CDR3 protein. This sample yields about 900,000 distinct CDR3 sequences, of which roughly a third are seen a single time; roughly 12% belongs to the top ten. Germline CDR1 reads MDHEN; CDR2 reads SYDVKM. V lost 7 bases to trimming and J lost 1 base, with 7 bases between them. The CDR3 consists of 13 residues. Here the sequenced sample was cultured CD8+ T cells from PBMCs, taken from culture after CMV antigen stimulation. The clonotype originates from a human donor in good health (CMV status not recorded). Some clones in this sample may be carry-over from other donors' samples. The chain combines TRBV28 with TRBJ2-2; D gene unclear. The CDR3 loop reads CASNPMNTGELFF. For the CDR3, the DNA is TGTGCCAGCAACCCTATGAACACCGGGGAGCTGTTTTTT.